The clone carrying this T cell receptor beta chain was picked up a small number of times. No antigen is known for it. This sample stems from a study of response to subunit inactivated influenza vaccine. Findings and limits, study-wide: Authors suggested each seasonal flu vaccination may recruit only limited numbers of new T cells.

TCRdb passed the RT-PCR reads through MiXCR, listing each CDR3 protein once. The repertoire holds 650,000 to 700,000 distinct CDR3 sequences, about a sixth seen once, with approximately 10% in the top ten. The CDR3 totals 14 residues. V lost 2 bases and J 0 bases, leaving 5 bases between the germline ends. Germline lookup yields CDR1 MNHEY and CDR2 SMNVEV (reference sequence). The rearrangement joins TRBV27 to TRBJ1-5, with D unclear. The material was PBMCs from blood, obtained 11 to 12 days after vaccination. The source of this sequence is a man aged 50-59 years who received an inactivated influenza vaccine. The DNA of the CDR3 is TGTGCCAGCAGTTTAGCGAATAGCAATCAGCCCCAGCATTTT. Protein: CASSLANSNQPQHF.